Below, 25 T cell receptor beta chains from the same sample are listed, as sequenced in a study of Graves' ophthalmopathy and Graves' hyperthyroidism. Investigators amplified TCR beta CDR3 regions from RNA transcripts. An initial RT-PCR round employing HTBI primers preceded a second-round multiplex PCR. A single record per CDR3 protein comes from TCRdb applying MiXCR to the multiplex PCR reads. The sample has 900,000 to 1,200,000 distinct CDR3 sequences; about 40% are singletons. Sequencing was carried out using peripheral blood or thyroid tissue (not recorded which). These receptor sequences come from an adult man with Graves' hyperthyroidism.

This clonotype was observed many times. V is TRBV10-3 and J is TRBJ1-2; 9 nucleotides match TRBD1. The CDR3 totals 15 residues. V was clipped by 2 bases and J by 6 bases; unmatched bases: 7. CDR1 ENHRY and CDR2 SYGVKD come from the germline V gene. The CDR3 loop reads CAISEGQGRSDGYTF. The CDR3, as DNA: TGTGCCATCAGTGAGGGACAGGGGAGGTCGGATGGCTACACCTTC.

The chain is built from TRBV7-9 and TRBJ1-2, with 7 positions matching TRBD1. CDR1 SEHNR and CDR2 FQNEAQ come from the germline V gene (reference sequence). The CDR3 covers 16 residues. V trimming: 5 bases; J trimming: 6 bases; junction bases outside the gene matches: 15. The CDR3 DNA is TGTGCCAGCAGCCCCGGGACAGCGACGGCCCACGATGGCTACACCTTC. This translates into CASSPGTATAHDGYTF.

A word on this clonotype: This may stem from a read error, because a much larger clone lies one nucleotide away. The DNA for the CDR3 is TGTGCCAGCAGCCATCGGGTCGGTGCATTCCCCTACGAGCAGTACTTC. The encoded protein is CASSHRVGAFPYEQYF. The chain couples TRBV7-9 to TRBJ2-7; no clear D. The germline V gene encodes CDR1 SEHNR and CDR2 FQNEAQ (reference sequence). The CDR3 runs to 16 residues. V was clipped by 5 bases and J by 2 bases, with 19 bases between them.

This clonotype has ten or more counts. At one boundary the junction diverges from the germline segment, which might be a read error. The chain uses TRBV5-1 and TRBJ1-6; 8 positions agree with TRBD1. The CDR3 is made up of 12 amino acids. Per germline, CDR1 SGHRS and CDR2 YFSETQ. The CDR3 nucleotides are TGCGCCAGCAGCTTGGGGACAGGGCCCTTAGACTTT. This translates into CASSLGTGPLDF.

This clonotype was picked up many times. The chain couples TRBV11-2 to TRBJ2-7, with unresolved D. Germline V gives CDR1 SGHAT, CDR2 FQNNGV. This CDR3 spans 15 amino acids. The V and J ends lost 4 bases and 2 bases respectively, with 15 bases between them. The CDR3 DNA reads TGTGCCAGCAGCTCCTCCTCTACAGAACCCTACGAGCAGTACTTC. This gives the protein CASSSSSTEPYEQYF.

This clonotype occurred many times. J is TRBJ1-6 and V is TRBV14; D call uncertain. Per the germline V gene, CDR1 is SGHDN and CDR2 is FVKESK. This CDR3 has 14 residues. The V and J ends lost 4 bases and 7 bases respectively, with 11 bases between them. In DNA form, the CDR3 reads TGTGCCAGCAGCCCTAAATTAGGGAATTCACCCCTCCACTTT. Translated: CASSPKLGNSPLHF.

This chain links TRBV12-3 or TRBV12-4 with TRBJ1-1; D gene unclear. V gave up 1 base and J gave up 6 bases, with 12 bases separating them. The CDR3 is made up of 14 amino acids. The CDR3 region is CASSLGQVSAEAFF. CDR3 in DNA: TGTGCCAGCAGTTTAGGGCAGGTTTCAGCTGAAGCTTTCTTT.

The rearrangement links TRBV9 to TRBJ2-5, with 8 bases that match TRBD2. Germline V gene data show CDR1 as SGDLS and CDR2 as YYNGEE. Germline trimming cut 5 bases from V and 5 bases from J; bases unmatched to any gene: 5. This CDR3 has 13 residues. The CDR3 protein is CASSNSGKETQYF. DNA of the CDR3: TGTGCCAGCAGTAATAGCGGGAAGGAGACCCAGTACTTC.

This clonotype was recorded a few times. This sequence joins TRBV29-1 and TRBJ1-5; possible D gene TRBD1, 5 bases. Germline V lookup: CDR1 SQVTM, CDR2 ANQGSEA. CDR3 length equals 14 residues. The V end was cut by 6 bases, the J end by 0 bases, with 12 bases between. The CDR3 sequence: CSVSSGTSNQPQHF. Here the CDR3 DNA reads TGCAGCGTATCATCGGGGACTAGCAATCAGCCCCAGCATTTT.

The CDR3 protein is CASSVRYNSPLHF. For the CDR3, the DNA is TGTGCCAGCAGCGTACGGTACAATTCACCCCTCCACTTT. The chain carries TRBV9 and TRBJ1-6; D not certain. CDR3 length equals 13 residues. Trimming left V 1 base short and J 7 bases short, with 6 bases between. Germline V lookup: CDR1 SGDLS, CDR2 YYNGEE. Full variable domain (missing parts from reference TRBV9 and TRBJ1-6): DSGVTQTPKHLITATGQRVTLRCSPRSGDLSVYWYQQSLDQGLQFLIQYYNGEERAKGNILERFSAQQFPDLHSELNLSSLELGDSALYFCASSVRYNSPLHFGNGTRLTVT.

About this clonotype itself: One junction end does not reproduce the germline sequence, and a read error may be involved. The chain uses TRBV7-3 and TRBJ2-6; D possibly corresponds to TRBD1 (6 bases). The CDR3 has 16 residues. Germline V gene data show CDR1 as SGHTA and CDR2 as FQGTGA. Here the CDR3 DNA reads TGTGCCAGCAGGCGACAGGCACACTATGGGGCCAACGTCCTGACCTTC. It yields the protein CASRRQAHYGANVLTF.

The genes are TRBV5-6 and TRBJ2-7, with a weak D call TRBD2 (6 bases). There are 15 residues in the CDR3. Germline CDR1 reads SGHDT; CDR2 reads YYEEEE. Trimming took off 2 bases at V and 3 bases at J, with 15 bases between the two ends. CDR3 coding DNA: TGTGCCAGCAGCTTAGATGGCGGGAAAAGCTACGAGCAGTACTTC. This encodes CASSLDGGKSYEQYF.

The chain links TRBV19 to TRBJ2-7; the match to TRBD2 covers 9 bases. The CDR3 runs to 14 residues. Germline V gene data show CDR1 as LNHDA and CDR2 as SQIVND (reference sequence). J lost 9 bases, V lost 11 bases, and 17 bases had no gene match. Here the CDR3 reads CAAAVTGTSSLQYF. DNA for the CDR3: TGTGCCGCAGCGGTGACCGGGACTAGCTCTTTGCAGTACTTC.

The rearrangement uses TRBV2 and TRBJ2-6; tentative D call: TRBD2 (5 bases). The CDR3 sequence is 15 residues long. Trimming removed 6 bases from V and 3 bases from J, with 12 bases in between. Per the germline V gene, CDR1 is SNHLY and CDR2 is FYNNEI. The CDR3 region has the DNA TGTGCCAGCAGGGGAGCCAGTAGTGGGGCCAACGTCCTGACTTTC. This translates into CASRGASSGANVLTF. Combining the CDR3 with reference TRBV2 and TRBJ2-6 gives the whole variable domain EPEVTQTPSHQVTQMGQEVILRCVPISNHLYFYWYRQILGQKVEFLVSFYNNEISEKSEIFDDQFSVERPDGSNFTLKIRSTKLEDSAMYFCASRGASSGANVLTFGAGSRLTVL.

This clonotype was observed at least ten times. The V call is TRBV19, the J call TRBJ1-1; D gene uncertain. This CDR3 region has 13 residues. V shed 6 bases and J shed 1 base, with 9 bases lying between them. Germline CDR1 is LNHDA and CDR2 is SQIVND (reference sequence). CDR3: CASRPVGNTEAFF. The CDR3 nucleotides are TGTGCCAGTAGACCGGTGGGGAACACTGAAGCTTTCTTT.

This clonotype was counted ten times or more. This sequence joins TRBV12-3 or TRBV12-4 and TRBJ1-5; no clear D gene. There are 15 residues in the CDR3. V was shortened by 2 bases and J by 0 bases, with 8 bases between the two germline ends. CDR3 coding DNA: TGTGCCAGCAGTTTATTCTCAGCTAGCAATCAGCCCCAGCATTTT. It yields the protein CASSLFSASNQPQHF.

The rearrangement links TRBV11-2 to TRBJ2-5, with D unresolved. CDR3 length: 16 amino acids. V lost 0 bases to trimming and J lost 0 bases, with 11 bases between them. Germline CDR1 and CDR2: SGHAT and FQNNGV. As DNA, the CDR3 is TGTGCCAGCAGCTTAGACTGGCGGATGTACCAAGAGACCCAGTACTTC. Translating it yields CASSLDWRMYQETQYF. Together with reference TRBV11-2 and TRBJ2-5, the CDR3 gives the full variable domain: EAGVAQSPRYKIIEKRQSVAFWCNPISGHATLYWYQQILGQGPKLLIQFQNNGVVDDSQLPKDRFSAERLKGVDSTLKIQPAKLEDSAVYLCASSLDWRMYQETQYFGPGTRLLVL.

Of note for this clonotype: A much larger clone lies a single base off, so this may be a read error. CDR3 sequence: CVSSLKQGNEKLFF. Here the CDR3 DNA reads TGTGTCAGCAGCTTAAAACAGGGCAATGAAAAACTGTTTTTT. The V gene is TRBV7-9, the J gene TRBJ1-4; D possibly corresponds to TRBD1 (6 bases). CDR1 and CDR2 (germline): SEHNR, FQNEAQ (reference sequence). CDR3 length equals 14 residues.

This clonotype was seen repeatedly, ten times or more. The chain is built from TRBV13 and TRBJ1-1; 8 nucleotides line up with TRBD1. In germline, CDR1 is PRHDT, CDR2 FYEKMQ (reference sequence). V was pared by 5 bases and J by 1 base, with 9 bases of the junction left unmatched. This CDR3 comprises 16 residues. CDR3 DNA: TGTGCCAGCAGCCCTAGACAGGGGATGGGGAACACTGAAGCTTTCTTT. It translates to CASSPRQGMGNTEAFF.

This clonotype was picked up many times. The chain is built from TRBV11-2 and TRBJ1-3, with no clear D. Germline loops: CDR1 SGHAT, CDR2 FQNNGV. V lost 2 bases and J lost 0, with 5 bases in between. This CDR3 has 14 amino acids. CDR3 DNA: TGTGCCAGCAGCTTAATCTCCTCTGGAAACACCATATATTTT. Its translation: CASSLISSGNTIYF.

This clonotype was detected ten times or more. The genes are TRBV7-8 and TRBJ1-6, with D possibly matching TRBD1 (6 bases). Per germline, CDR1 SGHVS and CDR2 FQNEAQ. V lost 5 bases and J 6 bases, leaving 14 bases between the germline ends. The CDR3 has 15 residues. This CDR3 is CASSRGLGANSPLHF. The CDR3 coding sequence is TGTGCCAGCAGCCGAGGGCTGGGGGCTAATTCACCCCTCCACTTT.

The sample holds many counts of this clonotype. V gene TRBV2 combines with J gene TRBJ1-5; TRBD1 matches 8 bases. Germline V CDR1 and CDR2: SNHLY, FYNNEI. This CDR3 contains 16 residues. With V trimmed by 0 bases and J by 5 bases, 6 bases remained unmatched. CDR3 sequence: CASSEAPRGRDQPQHF. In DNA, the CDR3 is TGTGCCAGCAGTGAAGCACCCAGGGGGCGAGATCAGCCCCAGCATTTT.

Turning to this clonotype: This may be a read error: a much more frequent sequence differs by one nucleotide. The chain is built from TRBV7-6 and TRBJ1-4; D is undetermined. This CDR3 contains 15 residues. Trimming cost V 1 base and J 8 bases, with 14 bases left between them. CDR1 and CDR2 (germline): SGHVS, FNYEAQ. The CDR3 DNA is TGTGCCAGCAGCTTAGTTCCCGGACTAGGCGAAAAACTGTTTTTT. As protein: CASSLVPGLGEKLFF.

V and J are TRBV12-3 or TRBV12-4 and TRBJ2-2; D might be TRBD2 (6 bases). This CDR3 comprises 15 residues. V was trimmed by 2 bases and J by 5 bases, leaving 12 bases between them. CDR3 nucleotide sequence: TGTGCCAGCAGTTTAAGGGACTGGGGGACCGGGGAGCTGTTTTTT. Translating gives CASSLRDWGTGELFF.

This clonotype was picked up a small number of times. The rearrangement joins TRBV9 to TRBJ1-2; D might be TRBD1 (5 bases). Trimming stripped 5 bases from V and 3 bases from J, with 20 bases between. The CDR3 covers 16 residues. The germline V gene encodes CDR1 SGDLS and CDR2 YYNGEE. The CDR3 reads CASSGGVYSDDYGYTF. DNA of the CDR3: TGTGCCAGCAGTGGGGGGGTTTATAGTGATGACTATGGCTACACCTTC.